The rows below give T cell receptor beta chains drawn from one sample of a study of CD8+ T cells in alopecia areata. The data were produced by immunoSEQ multiplex PCR, yet TCRdb's version contains in-frame clones alone and is incomplete. The sample lists more than 200,000 clones, roughly two thirds occurring once. The sequenced sample was CD4+ T cells sorted from blood, obtained at week 0. These TCRs come from a human donor with alopecia areata. Both conserved end residues are part of each CDR3. A D gene is named only where the DNA matches it firmly. Only part of the rows carry a size: once, few, many, or a class if the clone is expanded.

once	NA	TRBV6-1	TRBJ2-5	CASSEGRVRETQYF	TGTGCCAGCAGTGAAGGGAGGGTACGAGAGACCCAGTACTTC
NA	TRBD1	TRBV30	TRBJ1-2	CAWRLGTAGYTF	TGTGCCTGGAGGCTCGGGACAGCTGGCTACACCTTC
few	NA	TRBV5-4	TRBJ2-2	CASSPQVDTGELFF	TGTGCCAGCAGCCCCCAGGTTGACACCGGGGAGCTGTTTTTT
NA	TRBD1	TRBV29-1	TRBJ1-5	CSVIQGVNQPQHF	TGCAGCGTAATTCAGGGGGTCAATCAGCCCCAGCATTTT
NA	TRBD2	TRBV27	TRBJ2-3	CASSTRTSPDTQYF	TGTGCCAGCAGTACCCGGACTAGCCCAGATACGCAGTATTTT
NA	TRBD1	TRBV6-5	TRBJ1-1	CASRRTGSSTEAFF	TGTGCCAGCAGAAGGACAGGGAGCTCAACTGAAGCTTTCTTT
NA	NA	TRBV29-1	TRBJ2-1	CSVDFSGQGSYNEQFF	TGCAGCGTTGATTTCTCCGGTCAGGGATCATACAATGAGCAGTTCTTC
NA	NA	TRBV4-3	TRBJ1-6	CASSQVGRGSPLHF	TGCGCCAGCAGCCAAGTAGGGAGGGGGTCACCCCTCCACTTT
few	NA	TRBV7-2	TRBJ1-1	CASSFLRGTEAFF	TGTGCCAGCAGCTTCCTGCGGGGAACTGAAGCTTTCTTT
once	TRBD1	TRBV29-1	TRBJ1-1	CSVHRQGATEAFF	TGCAGCGTTCACAGACAGGGGGCGACTGAAGCTTTCTTT
NA	TRBD1	TRBV19	TRBJ2-2	CASSIGTGGAGELFF	TGTGCCAGTAGTATTGGGACAGGGGGCGCCGGGGAGCTGTTTTTT
NA	TRBD2	TRBV9	TRBJ2-3	CASSVDLAGAVTDTQYF	TGTGCCAGCAGCGTAGACCTAGCGGGGGCTGTCACAGATACGCAGTATTTT
NA	NA	TRBV5-1	TRBJ2-5	CASSWDPGDMETQYF	TGCGCCAGCAGCTGGGATCCCGGGGATATGGAGACCCAGTACTTC
few	NA	TRBV7-3	TRBJ2-2	CASSLSSRTGELFF	TGTGCCAGCAGCTTATCTAGCCGCACCGGGGAGCTGTTTTTT
NA	NA	TRBV6-5	TRBJ2-5	CASSPPGTLLTQYF	TGTGCCAGCAGTCCCCCCGGGACACTATTAACCCAGTACTTC
NA	TRBD2	TRBV30	TRBJ2-2	CAWGVGGGSTGELFF	TGTGCCTGGGGAGTAGGCGGGGGAAGTACCGGGGAGCTGTTTTTT
NA	NA	TRBV29-1	TRBJ1-2	CSVEKGPNYGYTF	TGCAGCGTTGAAAAGGGGCCTAACTATGGCTACACCTTC
few	NA	TRBV30	TRBJ1-5	CAYRDASNQPQHF	TGTGCCTACCGGGATGCTAGCAATCAGCCCCAGCATTTT
NA	NA	TRBV30	TRBJ1-1	CAWSHRRNTEAFF	TGTGCCTGGAGTCACAGGAGGAACACTGAAGCTTTCTTT
NA	TRBD1	TRBV7-9	TRBJ2-7	CASSFLDRGHEQYF	TGTGCCAGCAGCTTCCTGGACAGGGGACACGAGCAGTACTTC
few	NA	TRBV30	TRBJ2-7	CAWSRGEYYEQYF	TGTGCCTGGAGCAGGGGGGAGTACTACGAGCAGTACTTC
NA	NA	TRBV30	TRBJ2-7	CAWSIGDPSYEQYF	TGTGCCTGGAGTATAGGGGATCCCTCCTACGAGCAGTACTTC
NA	TRBD1	TRBV29-1	TRBJ2-2	CSVLDREVTGELFF	TGCAGCGTCCTGGACAGGGAGGTCACCGGGGAGCTGTTTTTT
NA	NA	TRBV30	TRBJ2-5	CAWSGGAETQYF	TGTGCCTGGAGTGGGGGGGCGGAGACCCAGTACTTC
NA	NA	TRBV30	TRBJ1-1	CAWRRGREDTEAFF	TGTGCCTGGAGGAGGGGACGGGAGGACACTGAAGCTTTCTTT
NA	NA	TRBV7-9	TRBJ1-5	CASSSDRDNQPQHF	TGTGCCAGCAGCTCCGACAGAGATAATCAGCCCCAGCATTTT
few	TRBD1	TRBV30	TRBJ1-2	CAWSVGQNYGYTF	TGTGCCTGGAGTGTGGGACAGAACTATGGCTACACCTTC
NA	TRBD1	TRBV15	TRBJ2-5	CATSRDGTGSGETQYF	TGTGCCACCAGCAGAGATGGGACAGGGTCAGGAGAGACCCAGTACTTC
NA	NA	TRBV10-3	TRBJ2-7	CAISPLSGSYEQYF	TGTGCCATCAGTCCCCTAAGCGGGTCCTACGAGCAGTACTTC
NA	TRBD1	TRBV30	TRBJ1-5	CACSDRGNQPQHF	TGTGCCTGTTCCGACAGGGGGAATCAGCCCCAGCATTTT
NA	NA	TRBV2	TRBJ2-2	CASSEEWAGELFF	TGTGCCAGCAGTGAAGAATGGGCCGGGGAGCTGTTTTTT
NA	TRBD2	TRBV5-6	TRBJ2-1	CASSPGGGLSNEQFF	TGTGCCAGCAGCCCTGGCGGGGGGCTAAGCAATGAGCAGTTCTTC
few	TRBD1	TRBV29-1	TRBJ2-3	CSARTGPADTQYF	TGCAGCGCAAGGACAGGGCCGGCAGATACGCAGTATTTT
NA	TRBD2	TRBV10-3	TRBJ2-3	CAISELAGASTDTQYF	TGTGCCATCAGTGAGCTAGCGGGGGCTAGCACAGATACGCAGTATTTT
few	TRBD1	TRBV7-9	TRBJ2-1	CASSRTGVSYNEQFF	TGTGCCAGCAGCCGGACAGGGGTCTCCTACAATGAGCAGTTCTTC
NA	NA	TRBV19	TRBJ1-1	CASSMARTANTEAFF	TGTGCCAGTAGTATGGCCCGGACAGCGAACACTGAAGCTTTCTTT
NA	NA	TRBV5-1	TRBJ2-1	CASSLGDTNNEQFF	TGCGCCAGCAGCCTGGGGGACACCAACAATGAGCAGTTCTTC
NA	TRBD1	TRBV11-2	TRBJ2-1	CASSQARQGRVWNEQFF	TGTGCCAGCAGTCAAGCTCGACAGGGCCGGGTGTGGAATGAGCAGTTCTTC
NA	TRBD1	TRBV10-3	TRBJ2-2	CAIRGQGTGELFF	TGTGCCATCAGAGGACAGGGGACCGGGGAGCTGTTTTTT
NA	NA	TRBV18	TRBJ2-3	CATERTVSTDTQYF	TGTGCCACCGAGAGAACAGTAAGCACAGATACGCAGTATTTT
NA	NA	TRBV27	TRBJ2-3	CASSFSSLSTDTQYF	TGTGCCAGCAGTTTTTCGAGTTTAAGCACAGATACGCAGTATTTT
NA	NA	TRBV29-1	TRBJ1-5	CSVAPGSAQPQHF	TGCAGCGTGGCCCCAGGGAGTGCTCAGCCCCAGCATTTT
NA	NA	TRBV7-2	TRBJ1-2	CASSPDNNYGYTF	TGTGCCAGCAGCCCAGACAACAACTATGGCTACACCTTC
NA	TRBD1	TRBV29-1	TRBJ2-1	CSVEQGVGYEQFF	TGCAGCGTTGAGCAGGGGGTGGGCTATGAGCAGTTCTTC